These 9 T cell receptor beta chains were all obtained from the same sample, sequenced in a study of cytotoxic CD8 clonotypes in ibrutinib-treated CLL. Sequenced by immunoSEQ multiplex PCR; TCRdb stores in-frame clones only, minus some. This table has around 140,000 clones, about 78% appearing once. Source: PBMCs, taken after 24 months of ibrutinib treatment. These receptors all come from a human donor with chronic lymphocytic leukemia.

The rearrangement joins TRBV15 to TRBJ2-7; D call uncertain. Per the germline V gene, CDR1 is LNHNV and CDR2 is YYDKDF (reference sequence). Trimming pared 1 base from V and 2 bases from J, leaving 12 bases between. CDR3 length equals 15 residues. As DNA, the CDR3 is TGTGCCACCAGCAGAGCCCCGACGCCTGCCTACGAGCAGTACTTC. Its translation: CATSRAPTPAYEQYF.

The V call is TRBV19, the J call TRBJ2-1; D ambiguous. Germline-derived CDR1 and CDR2 are LNHDA and SQIVND (reference sequence). The V end was cut by 3 bases, the J end by 2 bases, with 11 bases between. CDR3 length: 15 amino acids. The chain's CDR3 is CASSIGADPYNEQFF. The CDR3 bases are TGTGCCAGTAGTATCGGCGCGGATCCCTACAATGAGCAGTTCTTC.

This clone was seen once. The chain joins TRBV2 to TRBJ2-5; 9 bases are shared with TRBD2. The J call may be faulty, since TRBJ2-7 better matches the DNA end. CDR3 length: 12 residues. Germline values: CDR1 SNHLY, CDR2 FYNNEI. The CDR3 protein is CASLTSGYEQYF. In nucleotides, the CDR3 is TGTGCCAGCTTGACTAGCGGCTACGAGCAGTACTTC.

The CDR3 reads CASSMGGTLETQYF. The CDR3, as DNA: TGTGCCAGTAGTATGGGTGGGACCTTGGAGACCCAGTACTTC. The chain recombines TRBV19 with TRBJ2-5, with D perhaps TRBD1 or TRBD2 (5 bases each). The CDR3 loop spans 14 amino acids. CDR1 and CDR2 (germline): LNHDA, SQIVND (reference sequence). The germline V and J ends were trimmed by 3 bases and 5 bases, with 13 bases remaining between them.

J is TRBJ1-1 and V is TRBV9; D gene ambiguous. The V gene's germline CDR1 is SGDLS and CDR2 YYNGEE. CDR3 length equals 15 residues. Trimming took off 0 bases at V and 11 bases at J, with 20 bases between the two ends. The CDR3 nucleotides read TGTGCCAGCAGCGTAGAGGCCGCACTACCCCTGGGGGCTTTCTTT. Protein sequence: CASSVEAALPLGAFF.

V is TRBV28 and J is TRBJ1-2; D unresolved. This CDR3 contains 15 residues. CDR1 is MDHEN, CDR2 SYDVKM, per germline. V was pared by 6 bases and J by 1 base, with 15 bases between. The CDR3 region has the DNA TGTGCCAGCAGGGTTCGCGGATGGGATAACTATGGCTACACCTTC. Translated, it gives CASRVRGWDNYGYTF.

In regard to this clone: Other DNA sequences in the sample encode the same CDR3. This chain joins TRBV4-3 and TRBJ2-7; D may be TRBD2 (6 bases). Germline lookup yields CDR1 LGHNA and CDR2 YSLEER. The ends were cut back, 0 bases at V and 5 bases at J, with 11 bases in the middle. The CDR3 consists of 14 residues. The CDR3 is CASSQDAGRHEQYF. CDR3 bases: TGCGCCAGCAGCCAAGATGCGGGGCGCCACGAGCAGTACTTC.

This clone was detected only a few times. This chain connects TRBV7-3 to TRBJ2-3; 10 bases align to TRBD2. J gave up 1 base and V 1 base, and 5 bases lay outside the gene matches. The CDR3 consists of 17 residues. CDR1 SGHTA and CDR2 FQGTGA come from the germline V gene. The CDR3 DNA sequence: TGTGCCAGCAGCTTAATGGCTAGCGGGGGAGGCACAGATACGCAGTATTTT. Amino acids: CASSLMASGGGTDTQYF.

The rearrangement links TRBV27 to TRBJ2-3; 7 bases fit TRBD1. CDR1 and CDR2 from the germline V gene are MNHEY and SMNVEV (reference sequence). The CDR3 is 14 amino acids. The V and J ends lost 3 bases and 5 bases, in that order; junction bases with no gene match: 5. The CDR3 region is CASSFEGAGDTQYF. For the CDR3, the DNA is TGTGCCAGCAGTTTTGAGGGGGCGGGAGATACGCAGTATTTT.